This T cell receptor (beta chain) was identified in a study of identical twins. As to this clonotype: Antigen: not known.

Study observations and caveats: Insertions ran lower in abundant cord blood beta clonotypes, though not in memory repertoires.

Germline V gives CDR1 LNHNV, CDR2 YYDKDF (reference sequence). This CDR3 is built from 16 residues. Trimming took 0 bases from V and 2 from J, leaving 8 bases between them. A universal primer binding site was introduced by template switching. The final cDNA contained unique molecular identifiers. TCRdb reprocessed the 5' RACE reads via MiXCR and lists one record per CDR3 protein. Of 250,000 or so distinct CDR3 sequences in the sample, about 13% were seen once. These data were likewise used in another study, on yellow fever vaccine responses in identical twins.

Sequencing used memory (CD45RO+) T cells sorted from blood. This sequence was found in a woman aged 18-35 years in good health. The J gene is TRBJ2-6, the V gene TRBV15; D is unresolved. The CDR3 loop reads CATSRDDAAGANVLTF. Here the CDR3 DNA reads TGTGCCACCAGCAGAGATGACGCAGCTGGGGCCAACGTCCTGACTTTC.